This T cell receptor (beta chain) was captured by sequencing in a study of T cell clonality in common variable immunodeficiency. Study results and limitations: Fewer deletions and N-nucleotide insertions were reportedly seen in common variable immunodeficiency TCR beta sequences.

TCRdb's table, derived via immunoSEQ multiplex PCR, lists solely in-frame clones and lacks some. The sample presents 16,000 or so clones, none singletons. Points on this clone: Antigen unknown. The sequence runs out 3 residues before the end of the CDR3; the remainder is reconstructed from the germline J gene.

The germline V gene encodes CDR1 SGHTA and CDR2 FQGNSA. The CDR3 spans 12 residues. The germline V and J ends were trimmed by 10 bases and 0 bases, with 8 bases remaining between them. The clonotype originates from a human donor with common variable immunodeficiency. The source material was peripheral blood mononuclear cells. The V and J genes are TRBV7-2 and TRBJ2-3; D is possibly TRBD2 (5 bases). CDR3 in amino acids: CATQRSTDTQYF. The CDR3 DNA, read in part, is TGTGCCACCCAGCGGAGCACAGATACG.